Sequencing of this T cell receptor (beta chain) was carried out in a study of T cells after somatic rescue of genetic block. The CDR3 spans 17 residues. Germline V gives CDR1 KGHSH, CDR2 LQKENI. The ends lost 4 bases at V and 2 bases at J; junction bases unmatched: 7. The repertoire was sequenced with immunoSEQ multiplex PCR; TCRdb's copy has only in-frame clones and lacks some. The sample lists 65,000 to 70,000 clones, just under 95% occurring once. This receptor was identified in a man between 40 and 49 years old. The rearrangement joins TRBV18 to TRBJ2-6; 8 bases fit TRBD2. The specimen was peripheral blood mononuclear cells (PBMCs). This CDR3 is CASSQNSGIAGANVLTF. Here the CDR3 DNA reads TGTGCCAGCTCACAGAATAGCGGGATTGCTGGGGCCAACGTCCTGACTTTC.